Below, 25 T cell receptor beta chains from the same sample are listed, as sequenced in a study of cytomegalovirus exposure and HLA in healthy donors. PCR used 60 Vbeta primers and 13 Jbeta primers. The assay was immunoSEQ multiplex PCR, and TCRdb's table has in-frame clones only and misses some. Of some 100,000 clones in the sample, roughly 70% were seen once. The material sequenced was PBMCs. Receptors originate from a woman aged 18 to 35 in good health and CMV-seropositive.

The chain has TRBV28 and TRBJ2-1; 14 positions match TRBD2. The CDR3 totals 18 residues. The V gene's germline CDR1 is MDHEN and CDR2 SYDVKM. Trimming took 5 bases from V and 0 from J; bases not matched to a gene: 6. CDR3 coding DNA: TGTGCCAGCAGTCCCGGACTAGCGGGAGGCCCCTCCTACAATGAGCAGTTCTTC. This sequence encodes CASSPGLAGGPSYNEQFF. The full variable domain, with the rest looked up from reference TRBV28 and TRBJ2-1, is DVKVTQSSRYLVKRTGEKVFLECVQDMDHENMFWYRQDPGLGLRLIYFSYDVKMKEKGDIPEGYSVSREKKERFSLILESASTNQTSMYLCASSPGLAGGPSYNEQFFGPGTRLTVL.

The chain couples TRBV27 to TRBJ2-7; 13 nucleotides match TRBD2. This CDR3 region has 15 residues. V dropped 6 bases and J dropped 4; count of bases not matched to a gene: 6. Germline V gene lookup returns CDR1 MNHEY and CDR2 SMNVEV (reference sequence). CDR3 bases: TGTGCCAGCAGGCTCGGACTAGCGGGAGCATACGAGCAGTACTTC. Protein product: CASRLGLAGAYEQYF.

J is TRBJ2-1 and V is TRBV27, with D uncertain. Trimming cost V 7 bases and J 0 bases, with 10 bases left between them. In germline, CDR1 is MNHEY, CDR2 SMNVEV (reference sequence). The CDR3 has 14 residues. CDR3 residues: CASTPLSSYNEQFF. The CDR3 bases are TGTGCCAGCACCCCCTTGAGCTCCTACAATGAGCAGTTCTTC.

A few counts support this clone. The gene calls are TRBV27 and TRBJ2-1; maybe TRBD2 (6 bases). Germline V lookup: CDR1 MNHEY, CDR2 SMNVEV (reference sequence). Deletions cut 5 bases from V and 0 bases from J, with 11 bases between. CDR3 size: 15 residues. The CDR3 loop is CASSPGSVSYNEQFF. CDR3 sequence (DNA): TGTGCCAGCAGTCCCGGGAGTGTCTCCTACAATGAGCAGTTCTTC.

The chain couples TRBV5-1 to TRBJ1-2; a weak D match, TRBD1 (6 bases). Germline V gene sequence: CDR1 SGHRS, CDR2 YFSETQ. The V gene lost 3 bases and the J gene lost 7 bases, with 16 bases spanning the gap. This CDR3 contains 14 residues. In DNA, the CDR3 is TGCGCCAGCAGCTGGGACACTGGTTCGGGTGGCTACACCTTC. Amino acid sequence: CASSWDTGSGGYTF.

The chain joins TRBV27 to TRBJ2-2; maybe TRBD1 (6 bases). Germline V gene lookup returns CDR1 MNHEY and CDR2 SMNVEV (reference sequence). This CDR3 has 15 residues. With 3 bases removed from V and 4 bases from J, the gap between germline ends came to 12 bases. The CDR3 sequence: CASSLEQGLTGELFF. The CDR3 nucleotides are TGTGCCAGCAGTTTGGAGCAGGGGCTCACCGGGGAGCTGTTTTTT.

The chain recombines TRBV27 with TRBJ2-4; D is undetermined. This CDR3 contains 17 residues. Between the trimmed V and J ends, which lost 2 bases and 0 bases, there was a span of 14 bases. Per germline, CDR1 MNHEY and CDR2 SMNVEV (reference sequence). DNA for the CDR3: TGTGCCAGCAGTTTAGACTCACTGGTCTCAGCCAAAAACATTCAGTACTTC. It specifies CASSLDSLVSAKNIQYF.

The chain couples TRBV28 to TRBJ2-3; 8 nucleotides line up with TRBD2. The CDR3 contains 17 residues. V lost 1 base to trimming and J lost 2 bases; unmatched junction nucleotides: 8. CDR1 is MDHEN, CDR2 SYDVKM, per germline. This CDR3 reads CASSLYALAGPTDTQYF. The CDR3 coding sequence is TGTGCCAGCAGTTTATATGCTCTAGCGGGCCCCACAGATACGCAGTATTTT.

The V and J genes are TRBV11-2 and TRBJ2-3; TRBD2 matches at 12 bases. J was trimmed by 5 bases and V by 1 base; bases with no gene match: 7. This CDR3 has 17 amino acids. Germline loops: CDR1 SGHAT, CDR2 FQNNGV. The CDR3 nucleotides are TGTGCCAGCAGCTTAGCTAGCGGGAGGGTGGTAAGAGATACGCAGTATTTT. Encoded protein: CASSLASGRVVRDTQYF.

The CDR3 DNA follows: TGTGCCAGCAGCCCAGGGTTTATTGGCACTGAAGCTTTCTTT. Translation: CASSPGFIGTEAFF. The rearrangement links TRBV14 to TRBJ1-1; TRBD1 is a possible D gene (5 bases). V was shortened by 4 bases and J by 4 bases, with 13 bases between the two germline ends. The V gene's germline CDR1 is SGHDN and CDR2 FVKESK. The CDR3 covers 14 residues.

The chain recombines TRBV2 with TRBJ2-3; 9 positions agree with TRBD2. The CDR3 consists of 15 residues. V gave up 5 bases and J gave up 0 bases; unmatched junction bases: 3. The germline V gene encodes CDR1 SNHLY and CDR2 FYNNEI. The DNA of the CDR3 is TGTGCCAGCAGTAGGCTAGCGGGAAGCACAGATACGCAGTATTTT. Translated, it gives CASSRLAGSTDTQYF.

This clone was seen more than once but under ten times. J is TRBJ2-3 and V is TRBV4-1; TRBD2 matches 9 bases. This CDR3 spans 17 amino acids. Looked up from germline, CDR1 is MGHRA and CDR2 is YSYEKL. Germline trimming cut 0 bases from V and 6 bases from J; bases unmatched to any gene: 10. The DNA for the CDR3 is TGCGCCAGCAGCCAAGAAATGGCGGGAGGGAGCCGGGATACGCAGTATTTT. Its translation: CASSQEMAGGSRDTQYF.

The chain couples TRBV30 to TRBJ2-1; 9 nucleotides line up with TRBD2. The CDR3 covers 14 residues. J was trimmed by 6 bases and V by 0 bases; bases with no gene match: 3. CDR1 is GTSNPN and CDR2 is SVGIG in the germline V gene (reference sequence). The CDR3 sequence is CAWSVLAGPNEQFF. CDR3 bases: TGTGCCTGGAGTGTACTAGCGGGTCCCAATGAGCAGTTCTTC. Full variable domain (outside the CDR3, taken from reference TRBV30 and TRBJ2-1): SQTIHQWPATLVQPVGSPLSLECTVEGTSNPNLYWYRQAAGRGLQLLFYSVGIGQISSEVPQNLSASRPQDRQFILSSKKLLLSDSGFYLCAWSVLAGPNEQFFGPGTRLTVL.

The chain recombines TRBV29-1 with TRBJ2-5; a weak D match, TRBD1 (6 bases). The CDR3 contains 15 residues. Between the trimmed V and J ends, which lost 1 base and 4 bases, there was a span of 16 bases. Germline V lookup: CDR1 SQVTM, CDR2 ANQGSEA. This CDR3 is CSVEGWSPQGETQYF. CDR3 coding DNA: TGCAGCGTTGAAGGCTGGAGTCCACAGGGAGAGACCCAGTACTTC.

This clone turned up a few times. V usage is TRBV7-2 and J usage is TRBJ1-4; D may be TRBD1 (5 bases). The germline gives CDR1 SGHTA, CDR2 FQGNSA. CDR3 length: 15 residues. Deletions cut 3 bases from V and 8 bases from J, with 16 bases between. The CDR3 sequence is CASSLGRLGGEKLFF. The CDR3 coding sequence is TGTGCCAGCAGCTTGGGGCGGCTGGGAGGGGAAAAACTGTTTTTT.

The chain joins TRBV7-9 to TRBJ2-1, with 7 bases that match TRBD1. Germline trimming cut 5 bases from V and 8 bases from J; bases unmatched to any gene: 12. The length of the CDR3 is 15 residues. Germline V gene lookup returns CDR1 SEHNR and CDR2 FQNEAQ (reference sequence). CDR3 in DNA: TGTGCCAGCAGCCCGCGACAGGGCGGCATAGATGAGCAGTTCTTC. As protein: CASSPRQGGIDEQFF.

CDR3 sequence (DNA): TGTGCCAGCGGACCGGGACAGACGCTTGAAAAACTGTTTTTT. Translated: CASGPGQTLEKLFF. This chain connects TRBV6-5 to TRBJ1-4; 7 positions agree with TRBD1. After removal of 8 bases from V and 7 bases from J, the junction contained 10 bases not matched to a gene. CDR3 length: 14 residues. Germline CDR1 MNHEY, CDR2 SVGAGI.

The chain couples TRBV15 to TRBJ1-4, with TRBD1 matching 9 bases. Germline V gene sequence: CDR1 LNHNV, CDR2 YYDKDF (reference sequence). J was trimmed by 6 bases and V by 0 bases; bases with no gene match: 8. The length of the CDR3 is 17 residues. Here the CDR3 reads CATSRDGEGQGHEKLFF. In nucleotides, the CDR3 is TGTGCCACCAGCAGAGATGGGGAGGGACAGGGACATGAAAAACTGTTTTTT.

The chain links TRBV7-8 to TRBJ2-1; 11 bases match TRBD2. The junction had 13 bases not matched to a gene; V was cut back by 5 bases and J by 1 base. CDR1 SGHVS and CDR2 FQNEAQ come from the germline V gene. The CDR3 is made up of 19 amino acids. The CDR3 sequence: CASSANRELAGGSYNEQFF. The CDR3 DNA reads as TGTGCCAGCAGCGCTAACCGGGAGCTAGCGGGAGGTTCCTACAATGAGCAGTTCTTC.

The chain joins TRBV6-6 to TRBJ2-7, with D maybe TRBD1 (5 bases). The CDR3 extends over 13 amino acids. V lost 7 bases to trimming and J lost 4 bases, with 14 bases between them. Germline V gives CDR1 MNHNY, CDR2 SVGAGI (reference sequence). The DNA of the CDR3 is TGTGCCAGCACCCGGAGTGGGGCTTACGAGCAGTACTTC. Protein: CASTRSGAYEQYF.

The CDR3 bases are TGTGCCACCAGCAGAGAAGTAGCGGTATACGAGCAGTACTTC. Encoded protein: CATSREVAVYEQYF. The rearrangement links TRBV15 to TRBJ2-7, with D tentatively TRBD2 (6 bases). Per germline, CDR1 LNHNV and CDR2 YYDKDF (reference sequence). Deletions cut 0 bases from V and 4 bases from J, with 10 bases between. The CDR3 covers 14 residues.

The chain joins TRBV5-5 to TRBJ2-1, with D hard to call. The CDR3 covers 15 residues. CDR1 is SGHKS, CDR2 YYEKEE, per germline (reference sequence). The V end was cut by 7 bases, the J end by 0 bases, with 14 bases between. The CDR3 region has the DNA TGTGCCAGCTTCCCGATGCTAGGCTCCTACAATGAGCAGTTCTTC. Its protein product is CASFPMLGSYNEQFF.

This CDR3 reads CASSRGPGLGLEQYF. CDR3 coding DNA: TGCGCCAGCAGCCGCGGACCGGGACTAGGGCTCGAGCAGTACTTC. The chain recombines TRBV4-3 with TRBJ2-7, with 8 positions matching TRBD2. This CDR3 is built from 15 residues. The V gene end was trimmed by 4 bases and the J gene end by 6 bases; junction bases not matched to a gene: 11. Germline assignment: CDR1 LGHNA and CDR2 YSLEER.

The J gene is TRBJ2-2, the V gene TRBV21-1; TRBD1 is the table's D call and was not checked against the DNA. TRBV21-1 is designated a pseudogene. The CDR3 consists of 15 residues. The CDR3 protein is CASSLGTANTGELFF. CDR3 sequence (DNA): TGTGCCAGCAGCCTTGGGACAGCTAACACCGGGGAGCTGTTTTTT.

The rearrangement links TRBV25-1 to TRBJ1-2; no definite D call. The V gene's germline CDR1 is MGHDK and CDR2 SYGVNS. The CDR3 contains 13 residues. V dropped 3 bases and J dropped 2 bases, with 7 bases sitting between them. The CDR3 DNA reads as TGTGCCAGCAGTGACCCCGGGAACTATGGCTACACCTTC. Protein product: CASSDPGNYGYTF.